The rows below give T cell receptor beta chains drawn from one sample of a study of blood T cell repertoires in COVID-19. Sequenced by immunoSEQ multiplex PCR; TCRdb stores in-frame clones only, minus some. The table lists about 200,000 clones, 88% of them singletons. The source material was peripheral blood. These receptors all come from a man aged 35 to 55 with acute or convalescent COVID-19. The CDR3 runs from the conserved cysteine through the conserved F or W. Fields, in order: V gene, D gene, J gene, clone size, CDR3 protein, CDR3 DNA. D genes are given only for firm matches. The listing skips clone size in some rows; elsewhere it reads once, few, many or a size class.

TRBV11-2	.	TRBJ1-6	.	CASSLRSGQGGSPLHF	TGTGCCAGCAGCTTAAGGAGTGGGCAGGGTGGGTCACCCCTCCACTTT
TRBV15	TRBD1	TRBJ2-3	.	CATSSNRRDRGTDTQYF	TGTGCCACCAGCTCGAACCGCCGGGACAGGGGTACAGATACGCAGTATTTT
TRBV4-1	TRBD2	TRBJ2-1	.	CASSHPPPGLAGRPTYNEQFF	TGCGCCAGCAGCCACCCCCCTCCGGGACTAGCGGGACGACCAACATACAATGAGCAGTTCTTC
TRBV11-3	TRBD2	TRBJ2-5	.	CASSLVPSGGGETQYF	TGTGCCAGCAGCTTAGTTCCTAGCGGGGGAGGGGAGACCCAGTACTTC
TRBV6-6	TRBD1	TRBJ2-1	many	CASSHFGQGPYNEQFF	TGTGCCAGCAGTCACTTCGGACAGGGTCCCTACAATGAGCAGTTCTTC
TRBV11-1	.	TRBJ2-7	.	CASSPWGEEQYF	TGTGCCAGCAGCCCCTGGGGAGAAGAGCAGTACTTC
TRBV4-2	TRBD1	TRBJ1-2	.	CASSQGTGAYGYTF	TGTGCCAGCAGCCAAGGGACAGGGGCCTATGGCTACACCTTC
TRBV4-1	TRBD2	TRBJ2-1	.	CASSQAYSGRAVNEQFF	TGCGCCAGCAGCCAAGCTTATAGCGGGAGGGCCGTCAATGAGCAGTTCTTC
TRBV5-5	.	TRBJ2-5	.	CASSFSGPPQETQYF	TGTGCCAGCAGCTTCTCAGGGCCGCCCCAAGAGACCCAGTACTTC
TRBV18	TRBD2	TRBJ2-1	.	CASSPGLTSDEQFF	TGTGCCAGCTCACCGGGACTAACAAGCGATGAGCAGTTCTTC